This T cell receptor beta chain originates from a study of siplizumab effects on memory and regulatory T cells. Assay used: immunoSEQ multiplex PCR; TCRdb lists only in-frame clones, some missing. This table holds about 50,000 clones, roughly 84% found once. Points on this clone: Its matching antigen is unknown.

Study findings and constraints: Poor capture below about 10^-5 frequency left most alloreactive clones unmapped to unstimulated subsets.

V lost 8 bases, J lost 8 bases, and 3 bases stayed unmatched. Germline V CDR1 and CDR2: MRHNA, SNTAGT. The CDR3 has 12 amino acids. V is TRBV6-4 and J is TRBJ2-1; 10 bases agree with TRBD2. This receptor was taken from a human donor in good health. Material: naive CD8+ T cells sorted from blood. The CDR3 reads CASGTSVDEQFF. CDR3 DNA sequence: TGTGCCAGCGGGACTAGCGTGGATGAGCAGTTCTTC.